These 19 T cell receptor beta chains came from one sample sequenced in a study of vaccination effects on CD4 cells after COVID-19. Their antigens remain unidentified. Sequencing was performed with immunoSEQ multiplex PCR; in TCRdb, only in-frame clones are kept and a portion is missing. The sample consists of approximately 54,000 clones, over 80% of them appearing once. Prior to sequencing, the ViraFEST assay stimulated PBMC with viral peptide pools, which expanded the antigen-specific CD4+ T cells. Following a roughly 9-day culture, CD4+ T cells were purified. The source material was CD4+ T cells from PBMCs cultured with HCoV-229E spike peptides, sampled before COVID-19 vaccination. The receptors originated from a human donor who received a COVID-19 vaccine.

The chain uses TRBV18 and TRBJ2-1, with TRBD1 matching 10 bases. This CDR3 is built from 17 residues. The germline gives CDR1 KGHSH, CDR2 LQKENI. Trimming removed 2 bases from V and 6 bases from J; junction bases left unmatched: 10. The CDR3 here is CASSPYSGTGVLNEQFF. In nucleotides, the CDR3 is TGTGCCAGCTCACCATATTCCGGGACAGGGGTTCTCAATGAGCAGTTCTTC.

This sequence joins TRBV7-9 and TRBJ1-6; D is perhaps TRBD1 (5 bases). Between the trimmed V and J ends, which lost 3 bases and 9 bases, there was a span of 12 bases. Per the germline V gene, CDR1 is SEHNR and CDR2 is FQNEAQ (reference sequence). The CDR3 is 14 residues long. CDR3 sequence: CASSFAGGGSPLHF. The CDR3 DNA follows: TGTGCCAGCAGCTTCGCCGGGGGGGGTTCACCCCTCCACTTT.

This clone was detected only once. J is TRBJ2-2 and V is TRBV2; TRBD1 agrees at 11 bases. The CDR3 sequence is 15 residues long. V dropped 6 bases and J dropped 4; count of bases not matched to a gene: 4. Germline V gives CDR1 SNHLY, CDR2 FYNNEI. The DNA of the CDR3 is TGTGCCAGCAGGGGACAGGGGGTGAGCACCGGGGAGCTGTTTTTT. It yields the protein CASRGQGVSTGELFF.

This clone appeared once. The genes are TRBV6-6 and TRBJ2-7, with a weak D call TRBD2 (7 bases). Trimming pared 4 bases from V and 0 bases from J, leaving 13 bases between. Germline V gene lookup returns CDR1 MNHNY and CDR2 SVGAGI (reference sequence). The CDR3 spans 15 residues. Written as DNA, the CDR3 is TGTGCCAGCAGTTTAGGGGGGGACGACTCCTACGAGCAGTACGTC. Protein sequence: CASSLGGDDSYEQYV.

This chain links TRBV24-1 with TRBJ1-1; weak D call: TRBD1 (5 bases). The V and J ends lost 4 bases and 1 base respectively, with 18 bases between them. CDR1 and CDR2 (germline): KGHDR, SFDVKD. The CDR3 is made up of 17 amino acids. CDR3 nucleotide sequence: TGTGCCACCAGTGACGGTGTGAGCAGGGAAGGGAACACTGAAGCTTTCTTT. Translation gives CATSDGVSREGNTEAFF.

The CDR3 DNA reads as TGTGCCAGCTCACCAATAGGGGATGAAAAACTGTTTTTT. It specifies CASSPIGDEKLFF. The gene calls are TRBV18 and TRBJ1-4; D may be TRBD1 (5 bases). V lost 2 bases and J lost 6, with 7 bases in between. Germline-derived CDR1 and CDR2 are KGHSH and LQKENI. The CDR3 has 13 amino acids.

The chain joins TRBV5-4 to TRBJ1-2; D unclear. CDR1 and CDR2 (germline): SGHNT, YYREEE (reference sequence). CDR3 length: 14 amino acids. V shed 2 bases and J shed 4 bases, with 12 bases lying between them. CDR3 in amino acids: CASSFGLSSYGYTF. In nucleotides, the CDR3 is TGTGCCAGCAGCTTTGGACTGTCGAGCTATGGCTACACCTTC.

The genes are TRBV19 and TRBJ2-6, with 12 bases fitting TRBD2. Trimming removed 1 base from V and 0 bases from J; junction bases left unmatched: 10. The CDR3 spans 21 residues. Germline CDR1 is LNHDA and CDR2 is SQIVND (reference sequence). CDR3 amino acids: CASSIAVTSGGRSSGANVLTF. DNA of the CDR3: TGTGCCAGTAGTATAGCGGTGACTAGCGGGGGCCGAAGCTCTGGGGCCAACGTCCTGACTTTC.

The gene calls are TRBV5-3 and TRBJ1-5; D gene unclear. TRBV5-3 is assigned to the ORF class and has an uncertain function. This CDR3 is 18 amino acids long. Trimming pared 0 bases from V and 3 bases from J, leaving 19 bases between. DNA of the CDR3: TGTGCCAGAAGCTTGGCCGGGAGACTAAAGACGGACAATCAGCCCCAGCATTTT. This sequence encodes CARSLAGRLKTDNQPQHF.

This chain uses TRBV24-1 with TRBJ2-1, with 8 bases lining up with TRBD1. The CDR3 contains 17 residues. The V gene end was trimmed by 4 bases and the J gene end by 2 bases; junction bases not matched to a gene: 9. CDR1 and CDR2 (germline): KGHDR, SFDVKD. For the CDR3, the DNA is TGTGCCACCAGTGACACAGGGGGAACTCCTCCCTACAATGAGCAGTTCTTC. Translation: CATSDTGGTPPYNEQFF.

V gene TRBV2 combines with J gene TRBJ2-5; TRBD2 aligns across 7 bases. The V segment lost 7 bases and the J segment 2 bases; nucleotides outside the gene matches: 10. The germline gives CDR1 SNHLY, CDR2 FYNNEI. This CDR3 region has 15 residues. The CDR3 DNA reads TGTGCCAGCACCACTACAAGCGGGGCACAAGAGACCCAGTACTTC. It encodes CASTTTSGAQETQYF.

The genes are TRBV28 and TRBJ1-6; D not resolved. The CDR3 contains 16 residues. V was clipped by 5 bases and J by 0 bases, with 11 bases between them. CDR1 and CDR2 (germline): MDHEN, SYDVKM. The CDR3 region is CASSPPGSSYNSPLHF. DNA of the CDR3: TGTGCCAGCAGTCCCCCGGGTAGCTCCTATAATTCACCCCTCCACTTT.

The chain uses TRBV6-1 and TRBJ2-2; D may be TRBD1 (6 bases). This CDR3 is built from 15 residues. V lost 3 bases and J 3 bases, leaving 11 bases between the germline ends. Germline V CDR1 and CDR2: MNHNS, SASEGT. CDR3 bases: TGTGCCAGCAGTGATCAGGGGACCTACACCGGGGAGCTGTTTTTT. As protein: CASSDQGTYTGELFF.

The chain combines TRBV9 with TRBJ2-2; D is unclear. Looked up from germline, CDR1 is SGDLS and CDR2 is YYNGEE. V was cut by 1 base and J by 3 bases, with 7 bases left in between. The CDR3 is made up of 14 amino acids. CDR3 region: CASSVSSYTGELFF. The CDR3 nucleotides read TGTGCCAGCAGCGTATCCAGCTACACCGGGGAGCTGTTTTTT.

The chain couples TRBV18 to TRBJ1-3; D call uncertain. Trimming left V 4 bases short and J 0 bases short, with 10 bases between. Germline V gene sequence: CDR1 KGHSH, CDR2 LQKENI. This CDR3 is 15 amino acids long. The CDR3 sequence is CASSLSVTSGNTIYF. The CDR3 nucleotides read TGTGCCAGCTCACTAAGCGTCACCTCTGGAAACACCATATATTTT.

CDR3 coding DNA: TGTGCCAGCAGCTTAGCGGGCCGCGACGAGCAGTACGTC. Translating it yields CASSLAGRDEQYV. V usage is TRBV11-1 and J usage is TRBJ2-7; D not certain. Trimming cost V 0 bases and J 5 bases, with 8 bases left between them. Germline assignment: CDR1 SGHAT and CDR2 FQDESV (reference sequence). There are 13 residues in the CDR3.

The V call is TRBV7-3, the J call TRBJ2-1; 10 bases are a match to TRBD2. V shed 4 bases and J 4 bases; nucleotides not matched to a gene: 7. The V gene's germline CDR1 is SGHTA and CDR2 FQGTGA. This CDR3 has 16 amino acids. CDR3 protein: CASSSTLAGDYNEQFF. CDR3 nucleotide sequence: TGTGCCAGCAGCTCAACGCTAGCGGGGGATTACAATGAGCAGTTCTTC.

The table lists this clone with a few counts. For the CDR3, the DNA is TGTGCCAGCAGCTTCCGACAGGGGAACACCGGGGAGCTGTTTTTT. It encodes CASSFRQGNTGELFF. This chain uses TRBV7-6 with TRBJ2-2, with 7 bases lining up with TRBD1. CDR1 and CDR2 (germline): SGHVS, FNYEAQ. The CDR3 consists of 15 residues. Losses at the gene ends were 3 bases for V and 1 base for J; bases not matched to a gene: 2.

V usage is TRBV9 and J usage is TRBJ2-5; 9 bases are a match to TRBD1. Germline CDR1 and CDR2: SGDLS and YYNGEE. The CDR3 spans 15 residues. After removal of 4 bases from V and 3 bases from J, the junction contained 7 bases not matched to a gene. The CDR3 region has the DNA TGTGCCAGCAGCCGAAGGACAGGGGTAGAAGAGACCCAGTACTTC. It codes for CASSRRTGVEETQYF.